This section outlines one T cell receptor beta chain sequence together with its context. Methods used by the authors: The authors estimated nucleated cell counts from reference gene primer amplification. Generated by immunoSEQ multiplex PCR, the TCRdb table keeps only in-frame clones and is missing some. The D gene and trimming were derived from the DNA, and the V and J assignments and clone size from that table. The sample shows about 190,000 clones, 70% to 85% of them seen only once. This sample was taken from a study of blood T cell repertoires in COVID-19. Study-wide background: Sites across the United States, Italy and Spain contributed samples from acute and convalescent COVID-19. T cells, B-cell-depleted T cells, or PBMCs provided the cDNA or gDNA that served as material.

CDR1 and CDR2 from the germline V gene are GTSNPN and SVGIG (reference sequence). V trimming: 2 bases; J trimming: 7 bases; junction bases outside the gene matches: 10. This CDR3 contains 16 residues. V and J are TRBV30 and TRBJ1-6, with 8 bases identical to TRBD1. The sample consisted of peripheral blood. The TCR was taken from a woman aged 45-65 years with acute or convalescent COVID-19. CDR3 in DNA: TGTGCCTGGAGTACCCGGACAGGGACGGGGAATTCACCCCTCCACTTT. As protein: CAWSTRTGTGNSPLHF.